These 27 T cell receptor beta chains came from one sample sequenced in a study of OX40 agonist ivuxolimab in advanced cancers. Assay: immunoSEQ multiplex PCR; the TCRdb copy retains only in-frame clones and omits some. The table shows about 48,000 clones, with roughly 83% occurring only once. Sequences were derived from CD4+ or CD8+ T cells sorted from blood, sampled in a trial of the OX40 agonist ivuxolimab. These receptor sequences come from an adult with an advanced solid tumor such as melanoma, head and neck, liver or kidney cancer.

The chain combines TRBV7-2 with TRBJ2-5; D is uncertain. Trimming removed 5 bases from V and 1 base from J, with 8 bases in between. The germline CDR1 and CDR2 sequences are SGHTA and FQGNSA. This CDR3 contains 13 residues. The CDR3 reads CASSLELQETQYF. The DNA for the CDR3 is TGTGCCAGCAGCCTGGAGCTCCAAGAGACCCAGTACTTC.

CDR3 amino acids: CASSLGGLAGVVEQFF. The CDR3 DNA is TGTGCCAGCAGCTTGGGAGGTCTAGCGGGAGTGGTTGAGCAGTTCTTC. V is TRBV5-4 and J is TRBJ2-1; 10 bases agree with TRBD2. The CDR3 is 16 amino acids. Per the germline V gene, CDR1 is SGHNT and CDR2 is YYREEE (reference sequence). V dropped 0 bases and J dropped 9; count of bases not matched to a gene: 9.

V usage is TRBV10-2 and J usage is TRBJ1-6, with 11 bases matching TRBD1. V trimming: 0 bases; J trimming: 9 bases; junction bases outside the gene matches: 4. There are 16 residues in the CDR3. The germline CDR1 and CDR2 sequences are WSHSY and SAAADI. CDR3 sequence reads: CASSESDRGRGSPLHF. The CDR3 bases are TGCGCCAGCAGTGAGTCGGACAGGGGGCGAGGTTCACCCCTCCACTTT.

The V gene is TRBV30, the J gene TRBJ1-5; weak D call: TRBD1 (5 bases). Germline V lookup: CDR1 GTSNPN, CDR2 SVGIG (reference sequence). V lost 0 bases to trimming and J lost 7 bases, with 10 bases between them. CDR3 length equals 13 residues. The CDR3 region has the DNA TGTGCCTGGAGTGTGGGGGGGGGACAGCCCCAGCATTTT. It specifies CAWSVGGGQPQHF. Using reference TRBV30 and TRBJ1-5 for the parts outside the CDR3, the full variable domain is SQTIHQWPATLVQPVGSPLSLECTVEGTSNPNLYWYRQAAGRGLQLLFYSVGIGQISSEVPQNLSASRPQDRQFILSSKKLLLSDSGFYLCAWSVGGGQPQHFGDGTRLSIL.

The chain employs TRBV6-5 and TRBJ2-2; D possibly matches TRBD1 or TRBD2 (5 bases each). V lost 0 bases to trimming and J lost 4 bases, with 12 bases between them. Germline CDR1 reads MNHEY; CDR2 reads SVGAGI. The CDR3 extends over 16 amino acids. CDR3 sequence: CASSYSRMRGTGELFF. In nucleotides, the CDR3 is TGTGCCAGCAGTTACTCGAGAATGAGGGGCACCGGGGAGCTGTTTTTT.

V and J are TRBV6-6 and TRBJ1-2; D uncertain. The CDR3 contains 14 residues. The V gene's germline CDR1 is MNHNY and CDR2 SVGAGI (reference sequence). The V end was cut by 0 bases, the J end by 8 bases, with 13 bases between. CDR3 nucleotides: TGTGCCAGCAGTTACTCGCGGCAGGTGGGAGGCTACACCTTC. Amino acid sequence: CASSYSRQVGGYTF.

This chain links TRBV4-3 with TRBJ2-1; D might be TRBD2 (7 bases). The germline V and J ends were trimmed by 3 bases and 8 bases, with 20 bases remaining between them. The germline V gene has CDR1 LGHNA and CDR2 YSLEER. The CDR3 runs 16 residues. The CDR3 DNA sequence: TGCGCCAGCAGCCACGGGGGCCGGGGGGCCGAGGATGAGCAGTTCTTC. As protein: CASSHGGRGAEDEQFF.

This CDR3 is CASSLDPGTDTQYF. The DNA of the CDR3 is TGCGCCAGCAGCTTGGATCCGGGTACGGATACGCAGTATTTT. The chain joins TRBV5-1 to TRBJ2-3; D gene uncertain. The germline V gene encodes CDR1 SGHRS and CDR2 YFSETQ. CDR3 length: 14 residues. V lost 0 bases, J lost 6 bases, and 11 bases lay in between.

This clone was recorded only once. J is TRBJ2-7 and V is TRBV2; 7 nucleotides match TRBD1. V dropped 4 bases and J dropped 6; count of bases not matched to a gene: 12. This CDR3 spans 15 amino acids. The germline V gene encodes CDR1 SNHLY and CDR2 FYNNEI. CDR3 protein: CASSGDGIGGREQYF. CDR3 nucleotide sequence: TGTGCCAGCAGTGGTGACGGGATAGGGGGCCGCGAGCAGTACTTC.

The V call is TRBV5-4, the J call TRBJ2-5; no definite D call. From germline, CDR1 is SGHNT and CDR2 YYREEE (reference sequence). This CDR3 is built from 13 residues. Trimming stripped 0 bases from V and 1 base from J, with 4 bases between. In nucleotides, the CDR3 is TGTGCCAGCAGCTTGGCTGCCCAAGAGACCCAGTACTTC. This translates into CASSLAAQETQYF.

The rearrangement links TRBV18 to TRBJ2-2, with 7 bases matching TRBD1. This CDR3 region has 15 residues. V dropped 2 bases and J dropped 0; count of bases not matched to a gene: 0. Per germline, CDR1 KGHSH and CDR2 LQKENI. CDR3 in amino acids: CASSPGTANTGELFF. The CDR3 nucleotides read TGTGCCAGCTCACCAGGGACAGCGAACACCGGGGAGCTGTTTTTT.

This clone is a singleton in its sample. The CDR3 loop is CASSGIPTDTQYF. The CDR3 coding sequence is TGTGCCAGCAGCGGGATACCCACAGATACGCAGTATTTT. This sequence joins TRBV21-1 and TRBJ2-3. TRBV21-1 is a listed pseudogene. The CDR3 is made up of 13 amino acids.

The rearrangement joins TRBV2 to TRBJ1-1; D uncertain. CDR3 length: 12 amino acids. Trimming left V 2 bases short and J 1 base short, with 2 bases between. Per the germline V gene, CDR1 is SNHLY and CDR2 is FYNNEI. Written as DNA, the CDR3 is TGTGCCAGCAGTGAACAGAACACTGAAGCTTTCTTT. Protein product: CASSEQNTEAFF.

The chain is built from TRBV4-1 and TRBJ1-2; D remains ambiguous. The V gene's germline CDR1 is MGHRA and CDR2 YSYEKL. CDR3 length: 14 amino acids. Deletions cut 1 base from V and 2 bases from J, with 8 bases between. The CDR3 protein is CASSQVRGNYGYTF. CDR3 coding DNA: TGCGCCAGCAGCCAAGTACGGGGAAACTATGGCTACACCTTC.

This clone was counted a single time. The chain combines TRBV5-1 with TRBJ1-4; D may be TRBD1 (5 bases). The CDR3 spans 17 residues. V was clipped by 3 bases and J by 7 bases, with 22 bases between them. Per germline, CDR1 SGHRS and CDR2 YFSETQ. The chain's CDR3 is CASSSLGGTRIPEKLFF. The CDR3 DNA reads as TGCGCCAGCAGCTCCCTGGGGGGGACCAGAATCCCTGAAAAACTGTTTTTT.

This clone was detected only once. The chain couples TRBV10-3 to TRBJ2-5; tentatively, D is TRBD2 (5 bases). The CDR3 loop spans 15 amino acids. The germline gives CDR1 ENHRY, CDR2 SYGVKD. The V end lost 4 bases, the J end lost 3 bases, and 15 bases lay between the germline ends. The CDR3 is CAISVELGAEETQYF. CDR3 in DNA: TGTGCCATCAGTGTCGAATTGGGAGCGGAAGAGACCCAGTACTTC.

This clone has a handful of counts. This CDR3 reads CASRRQVSPLHF. The CDR3 DNA sequence: TGTGCCAGCAGAAGACAGGTTTCACCCCTCCACTTT. The chain employs TRBV28 and TRBJ1-6; D is perhaps TRBD1 (6 bases). Germline lookup yields CDR1 MDHEN and CDR2 SYDVKM. The CDR3 is 12 amino acids. Deletions cut 6 bases from V and 9 bases from J, with 9 bases between.

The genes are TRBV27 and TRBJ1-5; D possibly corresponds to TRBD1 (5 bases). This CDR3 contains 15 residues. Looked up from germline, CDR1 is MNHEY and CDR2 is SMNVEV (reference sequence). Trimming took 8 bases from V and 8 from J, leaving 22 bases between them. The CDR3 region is CASLDGTGRREPQHF. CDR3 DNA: TGTGCCAGCCTAGACGGGACGGGCAGGAGGGAGCCCCAGCATTTT.

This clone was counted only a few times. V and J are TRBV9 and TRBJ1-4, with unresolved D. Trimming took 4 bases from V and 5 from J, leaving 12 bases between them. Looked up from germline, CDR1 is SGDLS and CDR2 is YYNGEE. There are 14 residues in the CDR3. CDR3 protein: CASSSKAANEKLFF. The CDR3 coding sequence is TGTGCCAGCAGCTCCAAGGCGGCGAATGAAAAACTGTTTTTT.

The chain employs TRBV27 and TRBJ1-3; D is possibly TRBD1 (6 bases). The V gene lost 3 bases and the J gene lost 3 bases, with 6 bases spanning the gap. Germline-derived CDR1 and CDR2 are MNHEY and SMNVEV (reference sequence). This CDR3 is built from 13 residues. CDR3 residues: CASSFRGGNTIYF. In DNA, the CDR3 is TGTGCCAGCAGTTTCAGGGGTGGAAACACCATATATTTT.

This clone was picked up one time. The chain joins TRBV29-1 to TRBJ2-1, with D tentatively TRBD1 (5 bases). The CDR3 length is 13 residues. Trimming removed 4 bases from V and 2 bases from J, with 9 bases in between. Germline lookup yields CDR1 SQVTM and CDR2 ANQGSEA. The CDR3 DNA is TGCAGCGTTGCTTGGGGCCCCTACAATGAGCAGTTCTTC. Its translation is CSVAWGPYNEQFF.

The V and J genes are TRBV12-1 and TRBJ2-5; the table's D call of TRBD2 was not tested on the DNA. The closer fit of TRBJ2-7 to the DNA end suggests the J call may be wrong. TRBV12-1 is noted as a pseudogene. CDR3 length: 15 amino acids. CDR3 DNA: TGTGCCAGCAGCTTTTATGCGGGTTGCTCCTACGAGCAGTACTTC. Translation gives CASSFYAGCSYEQYF.

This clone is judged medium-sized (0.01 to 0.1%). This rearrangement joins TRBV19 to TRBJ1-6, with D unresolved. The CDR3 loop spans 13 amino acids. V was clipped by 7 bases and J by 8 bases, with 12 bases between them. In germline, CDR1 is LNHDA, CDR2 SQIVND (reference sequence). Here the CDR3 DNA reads TGTGCCAGTAAGGTCTTAGGCGATTCACCCCTCCACTTT. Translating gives CASKVLGDSPLHF.

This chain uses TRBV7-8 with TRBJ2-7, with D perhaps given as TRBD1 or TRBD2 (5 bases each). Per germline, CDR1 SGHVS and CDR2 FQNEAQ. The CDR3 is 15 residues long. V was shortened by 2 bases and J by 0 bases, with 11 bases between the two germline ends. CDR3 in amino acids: CASSLPGRNSYEQYF. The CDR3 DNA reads TGTGCCAGCAGCTTACCGGGACGGAACTCCTACGAGCAGTACTTC.

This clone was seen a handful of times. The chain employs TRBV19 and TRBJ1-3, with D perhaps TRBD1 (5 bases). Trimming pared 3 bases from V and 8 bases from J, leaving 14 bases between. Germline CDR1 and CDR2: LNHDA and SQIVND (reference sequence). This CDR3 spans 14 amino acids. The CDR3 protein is CASSMVRRVDTIYF. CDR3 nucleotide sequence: TGTGCCAGTAGTATGGTCCGCAGGGTTGACACCATATATTTT.

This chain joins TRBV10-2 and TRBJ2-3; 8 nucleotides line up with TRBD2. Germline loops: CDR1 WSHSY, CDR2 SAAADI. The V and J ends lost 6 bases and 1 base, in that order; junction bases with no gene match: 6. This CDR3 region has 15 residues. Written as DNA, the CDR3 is TGCGCCAGCAGCAAAGCGGGGGCGGGCACAGATACGCAGTATTTT. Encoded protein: CASSKAGAGTDTQYF.

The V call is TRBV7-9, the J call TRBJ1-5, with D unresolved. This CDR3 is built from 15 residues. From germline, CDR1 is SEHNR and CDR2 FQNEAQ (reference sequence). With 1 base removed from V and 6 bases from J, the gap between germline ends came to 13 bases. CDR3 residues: CASSLGGIRPQPQHF. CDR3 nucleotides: TGTGCCAGCAGCTTAGGGGGAATCAGACCTCAGCCCCAGCATTTT.